The 27 T cell receptor beta chains presented below share a single source sample, sequenced in a study of CD8 T cells in Susac syndrome (dated by TCRdb to the late 2010s). Since CD62L is shed when cells are thawed, memory subsets for TEMRA sorting were defined by CD27 and CD45RA staining. Receptor amplification or capture employed the immunoSEQ multiplex PCR assay. RNA was extracted using the RNeasy kit, and roughly 0.5 to 1 microgram was reverse transcribed with random hexamers. TCRdb's own reprocessing of the public reads used fastp at Q25 and MiXCR and kept productive beta chains. Each record represents a unique CDR3 protein, reported with the most common genes and DNA among its rows. Within this sample are around 2,000 distinct CDR3 sequences, with around 69% of them counted one time only. About 9.5% of the sample rests with the top ten. Sequenced: CD8+ TEMRA cells from PBMCs. This sample's cell subset or site label indicates: FACS-sorted terminally differentiated effector memory CD8+ T cells re-expressing CD45RA (CD8+ TEMRA). Receptors were obtained from a human donor with Susac syndrome.

The chain has TRBV30 and TRBJ1-1; D gene uncertain. The CDR3 has 12 amino acids. Trimming removed 5 bases at V and 7 bases at J, with 14 bases between. Per germline, CDR1 GTSNPN and CDR2 SVGIG (reference sequence). The DNA for the CDR3 is TGTGCCTGGGTCGGGGAAGATTGTGAAGCTTTCTTT. Amino acid sequence: CAWVGEDCEAFF.

CDR3 loop: CASSLADKGNEAFF. The CDR3 coding sequence is TGCGCCAGCAGCCTAGCGGACAAGGGTAATGAAGCTTTCTTT. The chain joins TRBV4-1 to TRBJ1-1, with D possibly being TRBD1 (5 bases). Trimming took off 4 bases at V and 7 bases at J, with 16 bases between the two ends. The CDR3 runs to 14 residues. The germline V gene encodes CDR1 MGHRA and CDR2 YSYEKL.

The chain links TRBV10-3 to TRBJ2-3, with TRBD2 matching 7 bases. J was trimmed by 9 bases and V by 3 bases; bases with no gene match: 15. This CDR3 region has 16 residues. From germline, CDR1 is ENHRY and CDR2 SYGVKD. CDR3 amino acids: CAISDPGGSSDRTQYF. In nucleotides, the CDR3 is TGTGCCATCAGTGATCCCGGCGGGAGCTCAGATAGGACGCAGTATTTT.

This sequence joins TRBV12-3 or TRBV12-4 and TRBJ1-4, with D tentatively TRBD1 (6 bases). This CDR3 region has 15 residues. Trimming pared 5 bases from V and 8 bases from J, leaving 18 bases between. The CDR3 reads CASSAAGTLREKLFF. Written as DNA, the CDR3 is TGTGCCAGCAGTGCCGCCGGGACACTGAGGGAAAAACTGTTTTTT.

This clonotype came up a few times. The chain is built from TRBV28 and TRBJ2-4; possible D gene TRBD2, 5 bases. The CDR3 has 14 amino acids. The germline V gene has CDR1 MDHEN and CDR2 SYDVKM. Between the trimmed V and J ends, which lost 7 bases and 8 bases, there was a span of 18 bases. The DNA of the CDR3 is TGTGCCAGCACCCCAATGGGAGTTCCGGACATTCAGTACTTC. It is translated as CASTPMGVPDIQYF.

Notes on this clonotype: A much larger clone sits a single nucleotide away, making a read error possible. V gene TRBV4-3 combines with J gene TRBJ1-3, with D possibly being TRBD1 (5 bases). CDR1 is LGHNA, CDR2 YSLEER, per germline. This CDR3 comprises 17 residues. The CDR3 nucleotides read TGCGCCTGCAGCCAACGAAACGGGGGGAGGTCTGGAAACACCATATATTTT. It translates to CACSQRNGGRSGNTIYF.

As concerns this clonotype: A much larger clone differs from this one at a single base, so this may be a read error. Here the CDR3 omits its conserved ending phenylalanine or tryptophan, so a read error is the likely source. This chain joins TRBV13 and TRBJ1-1; 7 bases line up with TRBD1. The germline V gene encodes CDR1 PRHDT and CDR2 FYEKMQ (reference sequence). V lost 5 bases and J lost 5; bases outside the gene matches: 5. The CDR3 is made up of 13 amino acids. The CDR3 reads CASSPQGRTEAFV. The DNA of the CDR3 is TGTGCCAGCAGCCCACAGGGGCGGACTGAAGCTTTCGTT.

Here the CDR3 DNA reads TGCGCCAGCAGTGAGTTAGCCGGTTTCTCGGGCCGCGCCCCCTACGAGCAGTACTTC. Its translation: CASSELAGFSGRAPYEQYF. V usage is TRBV10-2 and J usage is TRBJ2-7; D call uncertain. Trimming shortened V by 1 base and J by 2 bases, and 24 bases separated the two germline ends. The germline V gene encodes CDR1 WSHSY and CDR2 SAAADI. The CDR3 has 19 amino acids.

This rearrangement joins TRBV6-5 to TRBJ2-1; possibly TRBD2 for D (5 bases). The CDR3 has 13 amino acids. Trimming cost V 5 bases and J 6 bases, with 11 bases left between them. Germline CDR1 reads MNHEY; CDR2 reads SVGAGI. The CDR3 DNA sequence: TGTGCCAGCAGTCTTGGACTGGGCAATGAGCAGTTCTTC. This translates into CASSLGLGNEQFF.

The chain joins TRBV10-3 to TRBJ2-3, with 9 positions matching TRBD2. In germline, CDR1 is ENHRY, CDR2 SYGVKD. V dropped 5 bases and J dropped 4; count of bases not matched to a gene: 10. The CDR3 is made up of 16 amino acids. This CDR3 reads CAISTAGGRHADTQYF. The CDR3 nucleotides read TGTGCCATCAGTACCGCGGGAGGGCGACATGCAGATACGCAGTATTTT.

V and J are TRBV20-1 and TRBJ2-1; TRBD2 aligns across 7 bases. This CDR3 is built from 14 residues. With V trimmed by 3 bases and J by 7 bases, 9 bases remained unmatched. Germline V gene lookup returns CDR1 DFQATT and CDR2 SNEGSKA (reference sequence). The CDR3 reads CSARGTTEVNEQFF. CDR3 sequence (DNA): TGCAGTGCTAGGGGGACTACTGAAGTAAATGAGCAGTTCTTC.

The chain carries TRBV20-1 and TRBJ2-7; possibly TRBD1 for D (5 bases). CDR3 size: 15 residues. V lost 6 bases to trimming and J lost 0 bases, with 18 bases between them. Looked up from germline, CDR1 is DFQATT and CDR2 is SNEGSKA (reference sequence). The CDR3 DNA follows: TGCAGTGCCAAGCTCCTGGACACATTCTCCTACGAGCAGTACTTC. Amino acid sequence: CSAKLLDTFSYEQYF.

V and J are TRBV6-1 and TRBJ2-7, with 9 bases matching TRBD1. CDR3 size: 14 residues. V trimming: 6 bases; J trimming: 6 bases; junction bases outside the gene matches: 9. CDR1 and CDR2 from the germline V gene are MNHNS and SASEGT. In DNA form, the CDR3 reads TGTGCCAGCAGCTCCGGGACAGGGACGTTCGAGCAGTACTTC. Translated, it gives CASSSGTGTFEQYF.

The chain employs TRBV4-3 and TRBJ2-2, with a possible D match to TRBD2 (6 bases). Trimming removed 8 bases from V and 1 base from J, with 11 bases in between. The CDR3 consists of 14 residues. Germline V gene sequence: CDR1 LGHNA, CDR2 YSLEER. In DNA form, the CDR3 reads TGCGCCAGCCGGGACTGGGTGAACACCGGGGAGCTGTTTTTT. Its translation: CASRDWVNTGELFF.

V and J are TRBV11-1 and TRBJ2-2; D assignment may be TRBD1 or TRBD2 (5 bases each). Trimming took 5 bases from V and 6 from J, leaving 16 bases between them. The CDR3 contains 15 residues. Germline V CDR1 and CDR2: SGHAT, FQDESV (reference sequence). DNA of the CDR3: TGTGCCAGCAGCACCGATTCCGGGACGGCCGGGGAGCTGTTTTTT. Protein product: CASSTDSGTAGELFF.

This clonotype was counted between two and nine times. V and J are TRBV11-2 and TRBJ2-2; D not certain. The germline gives CDR1 SGHAT, CDR2 FQNNGV. The CDR3 has 15 residues. The V end lost 1 base, the J end lost 3 bases, and 9 bases lay between the germline ends. The CDR3 is CASSLVRGYTGELFF. The CDR3 nucleotides read TGTGCCAGCAGCTTAGTGAGAGGCTACACCGGGGAGCTGTTTTTT.

Remarks on this clonotype: A much larger clone differs from this one at a single base, so this may be a read error. The genes are TRBV28 and TRBJ2-7, with no clear D. From germline, CDR1 is MDHEN and CDR2 SYDVKM. The CDR3 runs to 11 residues. Written as DNA, the CDR3 is TGTGCCAGCAGTTACCTATACGAGCAGTGCTTC. This sequence encodes CASSYLYEQCF.

This rearrangement joins TRBV6-5 to TRBJ1-1; the D gene is possibly TRBD1 (5 bases). Per the germline V gene, CDR1 is MNHEY and CDR2 is SVGAGI. The CDR3 spans 14 residues. Trimming cost V 7 bases and J 2 bases, with 14 bases left between them. CDR3 loop: CASKNGHPNTEAFF. The CDR3 nucleotides are TGTGCCAGCAAAAACGGACACCCAAACACTGAAGCTTTCTTT.

This clonotype was picked up a small number of times. The rearrangement links TRBV10-3 to TRBJ1-6; D is uncertain. With 3 bases removed from V and 8 bases from J, the gap between germline ends came to 11 bases. Germline V gives CDR1 ENHRY, CDR2 SYGVKD. The CDR3 extends over 14 amino acids. In nucleotides, the CDR3 is TGTGCCATCAGTGAAGAGACACCCGATTCACCCCTCCACTTT. It yields the protein CAISEETPDSPLHF.

The V and J genes are TRBV15 and TRBJ2-2; 9 bases are shared with TRBD2. The CDR3 is made up of 21 amino acids. Looked up from germline, CDR1 is LNHNV and CDR2 is YYDKDF (reference sequence). The V and J ends lost 0 bases and 5 bases, in that order; junction bases with no gene match: 19. The CDR3 is CATSRDRDGSGGGAQTGELFF. The DNA for the CDR3 is TGTGCCACCAGCAGAGACCGGGATGGGAGTGGCGGGGGGGCACAGACCGGGGAGCTGTTTTTT.

V is TRBV13 and J is TRBJ2-7; tentative D call: TRBD1 (7 bases). Germline values: CDR1 PRHDT, CDR2 FYEKMQ (reference sequence). V lost 5 bases, J lost 2 bases, and 13 bases lay in between. The CDR3 consists of 14 residues. The CDR3 region has the DNA TGTGCCAGCAGCCTGACAGGGAGGCCCTACGAGCAGTACTTC. Translation gives CASSLTGRPYEQYF.

V usage is TRBV6-4 and J usage is TRBJ2-3; 11 bases match TRBD2. CDR3 size: 15 residues. Germline V gene lookup returns CDR1 MRHNA and CDR2 SNTAGT. J was trimmed by 3 bases and V by 4 bases; bases with no gene match: 3. The CDR3 DNA reads as TGTGCCAGCAGTGTCACTAGCGGGAGTACAGATACGCAGTATTTT. It yields the protein CASSVTSGSTDTQYF.

Relative to its sample, this clonotype is large. This chain links TRBV5-5 with TRBJ2-3; TRBD1 matches at 9 bases. The CDR3 runs to 16 residues. CDR1 is SGHKS and CDR2 is YYEKEE in the germline V gene (reference sequence). V gave up 2 bases and J gave up 5 bases; unmatched junction bases: 9. CDR3 in amino acids: CASSLEGQGLGDTQYF. CDR3 nucleotide sequence: TGTGCCAGCAGCTTAGAGGGACAGGGATTGGGAGATACGCAGTATTTT.

The rearrangement uses TRBV7-6 and TRBJ1-5; D not certain. Deletions cut 1 base from V and 4 bases from J, with 8 bases between. The CDR3 extends over 14 amino acids. CDR1 SGHVS and CDR2 FNYEAQ come from the germline V gene. The CDR3 spells CASSLGSGNQPQHF. CDR3 sequence (DNA): TGTGCCAGCAGCTTAGGGTCTGGAAATCAGCCCCAGCATTTT.

The chain has TRBV5-6 and TRBJ2-5; the match to TRBD2 covers 8 bases. The V and J ends lost 1 base and 1 base, in that order; junction bases with no gene match: 12. The CDR3 is 18 amino acids. Germline V gives CDR1 SGHDT, CDR2 YYEEEE. CDR3 sequence (DNA): TGTGCCAGCAGCTTGTTCTCCGCCGGGGGGGCTTCCCAAGAGACCCAGTACTTC. Translating it yields CASSLFSAGGASQETQYF.

The chain is built from TRBV29-1 and TRBJ1-2; 8 nucleotides match TRBD1. The V segment lost 6 bases and the J segment 4 bases; nucleotides outside the gene matches: 13. There are 15 residues in the CDR3. CDR1 and CDR2 (germline): SQVTM, ANQGSEA. The CDR3 DNA reads as TGCAGCGTCGGAACAGGGGGGACCGACGCCTATGGCTACACCTTC. This translates into CSVGTGGTDAYGYTF.

About this clonotype itself: Just one base apart from a much larger clone, this may be a read error. The chain employs TRBV28 and TRBJ1-5; D is perhaps TRBD1 (6 bases). Germline V gene lookup returns CDR1 MDHEN and CDR2 SYDVKM. This CDR3 region has 13 residues. CDR3 bases: TGTGCCTGCAGTTTGTCGGGGGCTCAGCCCCAGCATTTT. Translated: CACSLSGAQPQHF.